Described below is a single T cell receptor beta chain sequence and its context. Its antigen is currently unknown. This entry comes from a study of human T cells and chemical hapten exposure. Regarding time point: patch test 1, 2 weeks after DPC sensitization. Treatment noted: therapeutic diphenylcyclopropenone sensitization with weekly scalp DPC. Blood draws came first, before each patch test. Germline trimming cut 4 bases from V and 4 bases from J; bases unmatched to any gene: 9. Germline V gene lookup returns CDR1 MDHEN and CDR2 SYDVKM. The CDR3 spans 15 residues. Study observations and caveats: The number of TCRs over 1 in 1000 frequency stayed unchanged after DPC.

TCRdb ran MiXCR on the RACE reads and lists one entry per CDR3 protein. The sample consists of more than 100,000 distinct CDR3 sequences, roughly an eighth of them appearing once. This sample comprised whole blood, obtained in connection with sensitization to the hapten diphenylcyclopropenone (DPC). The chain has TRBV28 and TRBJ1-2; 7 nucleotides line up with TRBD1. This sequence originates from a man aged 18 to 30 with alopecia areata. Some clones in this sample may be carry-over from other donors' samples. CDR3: CASSSLTGNPYGYTF. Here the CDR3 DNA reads TGTGCCAGCAGTTCCCTGACAGGGAACCCCTATGGCTACACCTTC.